This entry lists 30 T cell receptor beta chains sequenced from one sample in a study of vaccination and CD4 T cells after COVID-19. The time point here: late sampling 161 to 241 days after vaccination in three convalescent patients. Noted treatment: roughly nine-day PBMC culture with coronavirus spike peptide pools or control peptides (ViraFEST assay). Their antigens are not known. Sequenced with the Oncomine TCR Beta short-read assay was DNA taken from cultured CD4+ T cells. TCRdb itself ran the PCR reads through MiXCR, one entry per CDR3 protein. This table holds some 20,000 distinct CDR3 sequences, around two fifths found once. The specimen was CD4+ T cells from blood, cultured in vitro, collected about 7 months after SARS-CoV-2 vaccination. These receptor sequences come from a human donor who had recovered from COVID-19.

The chain carries TRBV7-3 and TRBJ2-4; 7 positions match TRBD2. The CDR3 totals 16 residues. Germline V gene data show CDR1 as SGHTA and CDR2 as FQGTGA. J gave up 2 bases and V 2 bases, and 6 bases lay outside the gene matches. The chain's CDR3 is CASSLGAGTTKNIQYF. As DNA, the CDR3 is TGTGCCAGCAGCTTAGGAGCGGGGACGACCAAAAACATTCAGTACTTC.

The table lists this clonotype with a few counts. The chain is built from TRBV20-1 and TRBJ2-3, with 10 bases matching TRBD2. This CDR3 is 14 amino acids long. Unmatched junction bases numbered 8, after V lost 5 bases and J lost 6 bases. CDR1 is DFQATT and CDR2 is SNEGSKA in the germline V gene (reference sequence). DNA for the CDR3: TGCAGTGCTCGAGCGGGAGGGCCGGGTGATACGCAGTATTTT. It translates to CSARAGGPGDTQYF.

In its sample, this clonotype was seen a few times. The chain joins TRBV6-5 to TRBJ2-5, with D tentatively TRBD2 (6 bases). The V end lost 1 base, the J end lost 1 base, and 16 bases lay between the germline ends. Germline CDR1 is MNHEY and CDR2 is SVGAGI. This CDR3 has 17 residues. CDR3 loop: CASSYWGVGRTQETQYF. The DNA for the CDR3 is TGTGCCAGCAGTTACTGGGGGGTGGGACGGACCCAAGAGACCCAGTACTTC.

The J gene is TRBJ2-7, the V gene TRBV2; TRBD1 is a possible D gene (5 bases). V was cut by 6 bases and J by 3 bases, with 18 bases left in between. Germline V lookup: CDR1 SNHLY, CDR2 FYNNEI. This CDR3 contains 15 residues. CDR3 DNA sequence: TGTGCCAGCAGGGCCGATCCGGACATCATCTACGAGCAGTACTTC. Translated, it gives CASRADPDIIYEQYF.

This clonotype was observed a few times. The chain uses TRBV6-5 and TRBJ2-3, with D possibly called TRBD1 or TRBD2 (5 bases each). V was pared by 0 bases and J by 0 bases, with 7 bases between. This CDR3 region has 15 residues. From germline, CDR1 is MNHEY and CDR2 SVGAGI. CDR3 residues: CASSYSGTSTDTQYF. CDR3 coding DNA: TGTGCCAGCAGTTACTCAGGGACCAGCACAGATACGCAGTATTTT.

This clonotype was detected a few times. The chain links TRBV6-1 to TRBJ1-6, with TRBD1 identical over 11 bases. V lost 9 bases and J lost 6; bases outside the gene matches: 7. Germline CDR1 and CDR2: MNHNS and SASEGT. The length of the CDR3 is 15 residues. The CDR3 sequence: CASTGTGGRNSPLHF. In nucleotides, the CDR3 is TGTGCCAGTACCGGGACAGGGGGTCGTAATTCACCCCTCCACTTT.

This chain links TRBV20-1 with TRBJ1-2; TRBD1 agrees at 7 bases. Trimming removed 4 bases from V and 4 bases from J; junction bases left unmatched: 9. The germline CDR1 and CDR2 sequences are DFQATT and SNEGSKA (reference sequence). The CDR3 consists of 14 residues. In DNA, the CDR3 is TGCAGTGCTACACAGGGGAACCCCATCTATGGCTACACCTTC. Amino acids: CSATQGNPIYGYTF.

The DNA of the CDR3 is TGTGCCAGCAAACCCGACCGGTCCTCCTACGAGCAGTACTTC. Protein sequence: CASKPDRSSYEQYF. The chain combines TRBV6-4 with TRBJ2-7; unclear D gene. This CDR3 has 14 residues. Deletions cut 7 bases from V and 0 bases from J, with 13 bases between. The germline CDR1 and CDR2 sequences are MRHNA and SNTAGT.

The chain combines TRBV11-1 with TRBJ2-1; 7 positions match TRBD2. The germline V gene encodes CDR1 SGHAT and CDR2 FQDESV (reference sequence). The V and J ends lost 1 base and 5 bases, in that order; junction bases with no gene match: 8. The CDR3 is made up of 16 amino acids. The CDR3 sequence: CASSLDPAGTNNEQFF. As DNA, the CDR3 is TGTGCCAGCAGCTTAGATCCAGCGGGGACTAACAATGAGCAGTTCTTC.

This chain links TRBV6-5 with TRBJ2-7; 8 nucleotides agree with TRBD2. Germline V gene lookup returns CDR1 MNHEY and CDR2 SVGAGI. The length of the CDR3 is 16 residues. V lost 2 bases to trimming and J lost 3 bases; unmatched junction nucleotides: 9. CDR3 in amino acids: CASSYAFAGGFYEQYF. DNA of the CDR3: TGTGCCAGCAGTTACGCTTTCGCGGGAGGATTCTACGAGCAGTACTTC.

This clonotype was counted once. The chain employs TRBV28 and TRBJ2-1; TRBD1 matches at 7 bases. The CDR3 totals 15 residues. The V and J ends lost 6 bases and 4 bases, in that order; junction bases with no gene match: 9. Germline CDR1 is MDHEN and CDR2 is SYDVKM. The CDR3 reads CASRPRDRAYNEQFF. The DNA of the CDR3 is TGTGCCAGCAGACCCCGGGACAGAGCATACAATGAGCAGTTCTTC.

This clonotype was observed a few times. V is TRBV20-1 and J is TRBJ2-3; 8 bases match TRBD2. The CDR3 runs 15 residues. V lost 3 bases and J lost 1; bases outside the gene matches: 6. In germline, CDR1 is DFQATT, CDR2 SNEGSKA (reference sequence). DNA of the CDR3: TGCAGTGCTAGGCGGGGGGTCATGGGCACAGATACGCAGTATTTT. Translating it yields CSARRGVMGTDTQYF.

This chain links TRBV20-1 with TRBJ2-2; 9 bases map to TRBD1. The CDR3 loop spans 14 amino acids. Germline CDR1 is DFQATT and CDR2 is SNEGSKA (reference sequence). The V segment lost 3 bases and the J segment 2 bases; nucleotides outside the gene matches: 1. Here the CDR3 DNA reads TGCAGTGCTAGGGACAGGGGAAACACCGGGGAGCTGTTTTTT. It specifies CSARDRGNTGELFF.

The genes are TRBV7-2 and TRBJ2-7; D is ambiguous. V shed 3 bases and J shed 2 bases, with 11 bases lying between them. CDR3 size: 14 residues. Germline V gene data show CDR1 as SGHTA and CDR2 as FQGNSA. In DNA, the CDR3 is TGTGCCAGCAGCTTTTGGGTCAGCACCTACGAGCAGTACTTC. Protein sequence: CASSFWVSTYEQYF.

The sample holds a few counts of this clonotype. This rearrangement joins TRBV19 to TRBJ1-2; D possibly corresponds to TRBD1 (6 bases). The CDR3 covers 13 residues. V was clipped by 6 bases and J by 4 bases, with 12 bases between them. The germline CDR1 and CDR2 sequences are LNHDA and SQIVND (reference sequence). CDR3 residues: CASRLDRFYGYTF. The CDR3, as DNA: TGTGCCAGTAGATTGGACAGATTCTATGGCTACACCTTC.

Worth noting for this clonotype: Relative to the germline gene, one junction end is altered; a read error may explain this. The chain uses TRBV7-7 and TRBJ2-2; TRBD1 matches at 8 bases. The CDR3 is 16 amino acids. Germline V lookup: CDR1 SSHAT, CDR2 FNYEAQ (reference sequence). CDR3 residues: CASSLGGTGSTGELFF. The CDR3 nucleotides read TGTGCTAGCAGCTTAGGAGGGACAGGATCCACCGGGGAGCTGTTTTTT. The full variable domain, in which reference TRBV7-7 and TRBJ2-2 provide the parts outside the CDR3, is GAGVSQSPRYKVTKRGQDVTLRCDPISSHATLYWYQQALGQGPEFLTYFNYEAQPDKSGLPSDRFSAERPEGSISTLTIQRTEQRDSAMYRCASSLGGTGSTGELFFGEGSRLTVL.

Details on this clonotype: Given a much more abundant clone one base away, this may be a read error. This chain uses TRBV7-9 with TRBJ2-7; no definite D call. The V end was cut by 0 bases, the J end by 7 bases, with 19 bases between. This CDR3 region has 16 residues. The germline CDR1 and CDR2 sequences are SEHNR and FQNEAQ (reference sequence). The CDR3 spells CASSLALAGSYNEQYF. The CDR3 DNA reads TGTGCCAGCAGCTTAGCGTTGGCTGGCTCCTACAATGAGCAGTACTTC. Together with reference TRBV7-9 and TRBJ2-7, the CDR3 gives the full variable domain: DTGVSQNPRHKITKRGQNVTFRCDPISEHNRLYWYRQTLGQGPEFLTYFQNEAQLEKSRLLSDRFSAERPKGSFSTLEIQRTEQGDSAMYLCASSLALAGSYNEQYFGPGTRLTVT.

V is TRBV6-1 and J is TRBJ2-2; D is unresolved. The germline V gene has CDR1 MNHNS and CDR2 SASEGT. V lost 6 bases, J lost 4 bases, and 9 bases lay in between. The CDR3 sequence is 13 residues long. In DNA form, the CDR3 reads TGTGCCAGCAGATATCGAAGCACCGGGGAGCTGTTTTTT. Translated: CASRYRSTGELFF.

CDR3 DNA sequence: TGCAGTGCTAGCGTCACAGGGCTCTTCGGAGGCGAGCAGTACTTC. Its translation is CSASVTGLFGGEQYF. The J gene is TRBJ2-7, the V gene TRBV20-1; tentatively, D is TRBD1 (6 bases). Germline V gene data show CDR1 as DFQATT and CDR2 as SNEGSKA (reference sequence). CDR3 length: 15 amino acids. V was shortened by 3 bases and J by 6 bases, with 21 bases between the two germline ends.

J is TRBJ2-7 and V is TRBV7-9; TRBD1 or TRBD2 may be the D gene (5 bases each). The CDR3 runs to 13 residues. In germline, CDR1 is SEHNR, CDR2 FQNEAQ (reference sequence). Trimming shortened V by 5 bases and J by 5 bases, and 13 bases separated the two germline ends. CDR3 sequence reads: CASSLVQGHEQYF. In DNA form, the CDR3 reads TGTGCCAGCAGCCTGGTGCAGGGACACGAGCAGTACTTC.

This clonotype showed up just a few times. The V and J genes are TRBV27 and TRBJ2-5, with D unresolved. Germline-derived CDR1 and CDR2 are MNHEY and SMNVEV (reference sequence). There are 13 residues in the CDR3. Trimming stripped 3 bases from V and 3 bases from J, with 8 bases between. The CDR3 here is CASSLGPKETQYF. In DNA, the CDR3 is TGTGCCAGCAGTTTGGGTCCCAAAGAGACCCAGTACTTC.

This clonotype turned up a few times. One end of the junction varies from germline; a read error may be responsible. This chain links TRBV7-7 with TRBJ1-3; 8 nucleotides match TRBD1. Looked up from germline, CDR1 is SSHAT and CDR2 is FNYEAQ (reference sequence). The CDR3 sequence is 13 residues long. CDR3 in DNA: TGTGCTAGCAGCCGAGACAGGGGTACCACCATATATTTT. Protein sequence: CASSRDRGTTIYF.

V and J are TRBV7-2 and TRBJ2-5; 8 bases align to TRBD2. Germline V lookup: CDR1 SGHTA, CDR2 FQGNSA. V gave up 3 bases and J gave up 5 bases; unmatched junction bases: 14. The CDR3 runs to 17 residues. As DNA, the CDR3 is TGTGCCAGCAGCTTTTTTCCCCGCGGGGGGAGGGGGGAGACCCAGTACTTC. Translated, it gives CASSFFPRGGRGETQYF.

In its sample, this clonotype ranks as large. V usage is TRBV15 and J usage is TRBJ1-1; the D gene is possibly TRBD1 (6 bases). CDR3 length: 13 amino acids. CDR1 LNHNV and CDR2 YYDKDF come from the germline V gene (reference sequence). V shed 3 bases and J shed 6 bases, with 11 bases lying between them. This CDR3 is CATSRKPGAEAFF. The CDR3, as DNA: TGTGCCACCAGCAGGAAACCAGGGGCTGAAGCTTTCTTT.

The V call is TRBV24-1, the J call TRBJ2-1; no definite D call. The V gene lost 5 bases and the J gene lost 2 bases, with 0 bases spanning the gap. CDR3 length: 11 amino acids. Germline V gene lookup returns CDR1 KGHDR and CDR2 SFDVKD. This chain's CDR3 is CATSAYNEQFF. The CDR3 DNA reads as TGTGCCACCAGTGCCTACAATGAGCAGTTCTTC.

CDR3 bases: TGCAGTGCCGCTAGCGGGGGGGCCTTTATAGATACGCAGTATTTT. Its protein is CSAASGGAFIDTQYF. V gene TRBV20-1 combines with J gene TRBJ2-3; 12 bases agree with TRBD2. This CDR3 spans 15 amino acids. Per germline, CDR1 DFQATT and CDR2 SNEGSKA (reference sequence). V shed 6 bases, J shed 5 bases, and the junction held 9 bases outside the gene matches.

The V call is TRBV6-5, the J call TRBJ1-3; TRBD1 agrees at 7 bases. The ends lost 4 bases at V and 2 bases at J; junction bases unmatched: 2. The germline V gene encodes CDR1 MNHEY and CDR2 SVGAGI. CDR3 length: 14 amino acids. Here the CDR3 reads CASSSTGAGNTIYF. Written as DNA, the CDR3 is TGTGCCAGCAGTTCTACAGGGGCTGGAAACACCATATATTTT.

This clonotype was detected only a few times. V gene TRBV15 combines with J gene TRBJ1-5; no definite D call. The CDR3 runs to 12 residues. Deletions cut 2 bases from V and 5 bases from J, with 4 bases between. CDR1 and CDR2 (germline): LNHNV, YYDKDF (reference sequence). The DNA of the CDR3 is TGTGCCACCAGCAGATTTGATCAGCCCCAGCATTTT. It encodes CATSRFDQPQHF.

This clonotype was counted between two and nine times. This chain links TRBV24-1 with TRBJ2-7; D may match TRBD1 or TRBD2 (6 bases each). The V gene's germline CDR1 is KGHDR and CDR2 SFDVKD. This CDR3 comprises 11 residues. V lost 7 bases and J 9 bases, leaving 12 bases between the germline ends. CDR3: CATRPKGGQYF. DNA for the CDR3: TGTGCCACCAGACCGAAGGGGGGGCAGTACTTC.

The CDR3 is CASSKRGLGWPQHF. CDR3 DNA sequence: TGTGCCAGCAGTAAACGGGGGCTGGGATGGCCCCAGCATTTT. The rearrangement links TRBV7-8 to TRBJ1-5; TRBD1 is a possible D gene (6 bases). Trimming took off 6 bases at V and 9 bases at J, with 18 bases between the two ends. The germline V gene encodes CDR1 SGHVS and CDR2 FQNEAQ. CDR3 length: 14 amino acids.